The TCR beta chain under discussion was sequenced for a study of OX40 agonist ivuxolimab in advanced cancers. In the study overall: Subjects had a mean age of roughly 60 years, with a range of about 23 to 90; approximately 83% were male. Of the participants, around 39% had some prior anti-PD-1, anti-PD-L1 or anti-CTLA-4 therapy, which was allowed.

CDR3 length: 15 amino acids. Germline loops: CDR1 LNHDA, CDR2 SQIVND (reference sequence). The V end lost 4 bases, the J end lost 2 bases, and 13 bases lay between the germline ends. The table came from immunoSEQ multiplex PCR; TCRdb's copy has only in-frame clones and leaves some out. The sample lists about 68,000 clones, 90% to 95% occurring once. Specimen: CD4+ or CD8+ T cells sorted from blood, collected in a trial of the OX40 agonist ivuxolimab. V and J are TRBV19 and TRBJ2-3; tentatively, D is TRBD2 (5 bases). The clonotype was recovered from an adult with an advanced solid tumor such as melanoma, head and neck, liver or kidney cancer. CDR3 DNA: TGTGCCAGTAGTACCCTCGGGGAACCCACAGATACGCAGTATTTT. Amino acids: CASSTLGEPTDTQYF.